The source of this T cell receptor beta chain is a study of blood T cell repertoires in COVID-19. CDR1 is SGHAT, CDR2 FQNNGV, per germline. V was clipped by 5 bases and J by 5 bases; unmatched bases: 12. The CDR3 extends over 16 amino acids. Data came from immunoSEQ multiplex PCR; TCRdb stores just in-frame clones and leaves some out. Of 55,000 to 90,000 clones listed, about 80% are singletons. The receptor was isolated from a woman aged 70-85 years with acute or convalescent COVID-19. The genes are TRBV11-2 and TRBJ2-1, with 7 bases fitting TRBD2. Specimen: peripheral blood. CDR3 amino acids: CASSPRRGGGDNEQFF. The CDR3 region has the DNA TGTGCCAGCAGCCCCCGACGCGGGGGAGGGGACAATGAGCAGTTCTTC.